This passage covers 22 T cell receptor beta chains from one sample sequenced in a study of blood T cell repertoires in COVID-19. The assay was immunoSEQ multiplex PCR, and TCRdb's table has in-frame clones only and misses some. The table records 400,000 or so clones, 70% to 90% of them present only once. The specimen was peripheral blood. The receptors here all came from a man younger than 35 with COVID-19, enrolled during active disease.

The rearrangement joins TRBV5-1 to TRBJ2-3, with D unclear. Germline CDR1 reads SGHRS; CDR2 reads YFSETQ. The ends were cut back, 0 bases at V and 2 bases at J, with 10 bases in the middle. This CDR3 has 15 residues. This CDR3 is CASSLAGYPTDTQYF. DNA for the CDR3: TGCGCCAGCAGCTTGGCAGGCTACCCCACAGATACGCAGTATTTT. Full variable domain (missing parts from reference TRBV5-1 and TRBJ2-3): KAGVTQTPRYLIKTRGQQVTLSCSPISGHRSVSWYQQTPGQGLQFLFEYFSETQRNKGNFPGRFSGRQFSNSRSEMNVSTLELGDSALYLCASSLAGYPTDTQYFGPGTRLTVL.

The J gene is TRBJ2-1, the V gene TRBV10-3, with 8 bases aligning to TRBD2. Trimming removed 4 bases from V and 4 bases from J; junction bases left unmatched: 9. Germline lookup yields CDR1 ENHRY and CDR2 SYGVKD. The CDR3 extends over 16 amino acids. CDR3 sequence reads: CAISAVAGGPYNEQFF. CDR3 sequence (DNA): TGTGCCATCAGTGCTGTCGCGGGAGGCCCGTACAATGAGCAGTTCTTC.

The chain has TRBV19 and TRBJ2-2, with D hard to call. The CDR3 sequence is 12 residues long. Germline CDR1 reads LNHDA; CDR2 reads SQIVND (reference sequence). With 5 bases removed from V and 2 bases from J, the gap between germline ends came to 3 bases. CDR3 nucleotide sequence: TGTGCCAGTAGTTCAAACACCGGGGAGCTGTTTTTT. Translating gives CASSSNTGELFF.

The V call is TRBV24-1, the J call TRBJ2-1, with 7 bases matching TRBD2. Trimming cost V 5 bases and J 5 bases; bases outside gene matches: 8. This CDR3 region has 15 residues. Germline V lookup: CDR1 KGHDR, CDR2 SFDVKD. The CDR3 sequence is CATSAGGIQDNEQFF. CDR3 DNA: TGTGCCACCAGTGCGGGGGGAATTCAGGACAATGAGCAGTTCTTC.

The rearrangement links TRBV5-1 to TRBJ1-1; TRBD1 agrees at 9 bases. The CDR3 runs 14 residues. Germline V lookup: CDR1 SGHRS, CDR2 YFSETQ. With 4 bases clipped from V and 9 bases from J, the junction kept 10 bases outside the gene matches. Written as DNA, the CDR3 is TGCGCCAGCAGCCCTGGACAGGGGCGGGGGAAAGCTTTCTTT. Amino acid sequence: CASSPGQGRGKAFF.

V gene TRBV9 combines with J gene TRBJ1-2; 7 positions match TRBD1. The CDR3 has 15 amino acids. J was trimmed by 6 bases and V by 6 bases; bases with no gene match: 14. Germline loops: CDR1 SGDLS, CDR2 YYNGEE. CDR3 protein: CASNPPGTAWHGYTF. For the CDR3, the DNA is TGTGCCAGCAACCCACCCGGGACAGCTTGGCATGGCTACACCTTC.

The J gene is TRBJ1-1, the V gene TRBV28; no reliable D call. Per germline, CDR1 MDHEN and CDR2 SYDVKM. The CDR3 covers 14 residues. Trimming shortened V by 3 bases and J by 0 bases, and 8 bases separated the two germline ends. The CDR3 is CASSLLDMNTEAFF. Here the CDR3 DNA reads TGTGCCAGCAGTTTGCTCGACATGAACACTGAAGCTTTCTTT.

The DNA for the CDR3 is TGTGCCAGCGCCCTGGCGGGGAACCTTAGGGATGAGCAGTTCTTC. It specifies CASALAGNLRDEQFF. The V and J genes are TRBV4-2 and TRBJ2-1; a possible D gene is TRBD2 (6 bases). CDR3 length equals 15 residues. Trimming removed 8 bases from V and 8 bases from J, with 22 bases in between. Germline CDR1 is LGHNA and CDR2 is YNFKEQ.

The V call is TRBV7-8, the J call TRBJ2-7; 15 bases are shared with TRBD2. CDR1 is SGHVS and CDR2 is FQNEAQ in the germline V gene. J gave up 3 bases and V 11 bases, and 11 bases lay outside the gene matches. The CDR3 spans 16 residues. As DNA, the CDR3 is TGTGCCTGTACGGGACTAGCGGGGGGCTTTTACTACGAGCAGTACTTC. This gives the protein CACTGLAGGFYYEQYF.

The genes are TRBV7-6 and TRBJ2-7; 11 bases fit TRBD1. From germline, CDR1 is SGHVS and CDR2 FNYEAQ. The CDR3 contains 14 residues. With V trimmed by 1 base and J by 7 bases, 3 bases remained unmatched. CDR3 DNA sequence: TGTGCCAGCAGCTTAGGGACAGGGGGCCGGGAGCAGTACTTC. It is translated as CASSLGTGGREQYF.

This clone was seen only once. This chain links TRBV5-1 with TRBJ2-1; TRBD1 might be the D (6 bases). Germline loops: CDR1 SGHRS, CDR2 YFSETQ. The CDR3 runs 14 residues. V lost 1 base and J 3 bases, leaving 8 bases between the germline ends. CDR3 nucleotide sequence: TGCGCCAGCAGCTTGTCAGGGGTCTACAATGAGCAGTTCTTC. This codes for CASSLSGVYNEQFF.

The CDR3 sequence is CASSQPLDWNTEAFF. Here the CDR3 DNA reads TGTGCCAGCAGTCAACCCCTGGACTGGAACACTGAAGCTTTCTTT. The chain has TRBV6-2 or TRBV6-3 and TRBJ1-1; no firm D call. CDR1 is MNHEY, CDR2 SVGEGT, per germline. Trimming pared 5 bases from V and 1 base from J, leaving 14 bases between. The CDR3 length is 15 residues.

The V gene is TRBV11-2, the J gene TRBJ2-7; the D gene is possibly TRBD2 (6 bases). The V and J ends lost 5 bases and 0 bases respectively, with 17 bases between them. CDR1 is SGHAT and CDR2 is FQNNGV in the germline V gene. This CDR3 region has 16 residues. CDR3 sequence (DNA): TGTGCCAGCAGCCCAGTCGGGGGACTTCTCTCCTACGAGCAGTACTTC. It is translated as CASSPVGGLLSYEQYF. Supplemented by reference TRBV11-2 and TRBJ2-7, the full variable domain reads EAGVAQSPRYKIIEKRQSVAFWCNPISGHATLYWYQQILGQGPKLLIQFQNNGVVDDSQLPKDRFSAERLKGVDSTLKIQPAKLEDSAVYLCASSPVGGLLSYEQYFGPGTRLTVT.

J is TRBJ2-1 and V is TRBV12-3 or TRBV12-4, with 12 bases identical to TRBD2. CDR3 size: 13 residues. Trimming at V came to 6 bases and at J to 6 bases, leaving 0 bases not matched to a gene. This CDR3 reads CASRTSGSNEQFF. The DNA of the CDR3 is TGTGCCAGCAGGACTAGCGGGAGCAATGAGCAGTTCTTC.

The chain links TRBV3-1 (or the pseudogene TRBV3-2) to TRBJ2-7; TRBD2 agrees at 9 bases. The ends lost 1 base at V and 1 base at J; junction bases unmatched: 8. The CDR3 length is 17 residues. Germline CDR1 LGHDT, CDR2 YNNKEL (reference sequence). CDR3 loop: CASSQGGLARASYEQYF. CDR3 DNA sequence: TGTGCCAGCAGCCAAGGCGGACTAGCGAGGGCTTCCTACGAGCAGTACTTC.

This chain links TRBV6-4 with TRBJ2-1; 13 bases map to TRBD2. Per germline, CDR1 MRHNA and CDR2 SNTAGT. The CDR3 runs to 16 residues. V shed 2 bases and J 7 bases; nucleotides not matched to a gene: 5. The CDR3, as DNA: TGTGCCAGCAGTGACCCGGGACTAGCGGGACTTAATGAGCAGTTCTTC. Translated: CASSDPGLAGLNEQFF.

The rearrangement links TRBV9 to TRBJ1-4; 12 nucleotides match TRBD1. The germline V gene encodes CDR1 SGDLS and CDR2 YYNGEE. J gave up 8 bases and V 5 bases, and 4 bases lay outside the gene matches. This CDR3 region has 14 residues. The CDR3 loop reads CASRWDRGREKLFF. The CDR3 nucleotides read TGTGCCAGCAGGTGGGACAGGGGGCGCGAAAAACTGTTTTTT.

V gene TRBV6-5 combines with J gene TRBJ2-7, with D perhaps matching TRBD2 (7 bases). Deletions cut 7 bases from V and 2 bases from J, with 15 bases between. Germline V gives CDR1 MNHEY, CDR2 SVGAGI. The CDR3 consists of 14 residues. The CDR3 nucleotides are TGTGCCAGCACTCCACGCGGGGGCCCCTACGAGCAGTACTTC. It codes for CASTPRGGPYEQYF.

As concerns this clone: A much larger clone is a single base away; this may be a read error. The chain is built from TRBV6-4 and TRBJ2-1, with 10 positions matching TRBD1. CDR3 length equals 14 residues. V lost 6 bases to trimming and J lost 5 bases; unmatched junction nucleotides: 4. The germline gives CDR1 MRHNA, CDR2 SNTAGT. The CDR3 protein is CASSRDRGNNEQFF. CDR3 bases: TGTGCCAGCAGCCGGGACAGGGGAAACAATGAGCAGTTCTTC.

The CDR3 is CASSVGTVSSYEQYF. CDR3 coding DNA: TGTGCCAGCAGCGTAGGCACAGTCAGTTCCTACGAGCAGTACTTC. This chain links TRBV9 with TRBJ2-7; no reliable D call. The germline gives CDR1 SGDLS, CDR2 YYNGEE. The CDR3 is 15 residues long. Trimming stripped 0 bases from V and 1 base from J, with 11 bases between.

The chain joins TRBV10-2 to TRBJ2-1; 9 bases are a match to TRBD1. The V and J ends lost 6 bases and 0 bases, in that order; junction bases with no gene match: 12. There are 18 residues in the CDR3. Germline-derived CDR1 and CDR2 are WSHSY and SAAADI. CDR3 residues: CASRTLTGGLSSYNEQFF. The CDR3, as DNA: TGCGCCAGCAGAACCCTAACAGGGGGCTTGAGCTCCTACAATGAGCAGTTCTTC.

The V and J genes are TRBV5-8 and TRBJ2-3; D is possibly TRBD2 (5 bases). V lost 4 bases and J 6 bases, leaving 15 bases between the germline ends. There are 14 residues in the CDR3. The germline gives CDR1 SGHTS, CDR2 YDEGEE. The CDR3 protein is CASSAGKLMDTQYF. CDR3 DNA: TGTGCCAGCAGCGCCGGGAAATTAATGGATACGCAGTATTTT.